These T cell receptor beta chains were read from a single sample in a study of early T cells in non-severe SARS-CoV-2 infection. TCRdb itself ran the 5' RACE reads through MiXCR, one entry per CDR3 protein. The data show roughly 80,000 distinct CDR3 sequences, 16% seen once. Input material: whole blood. All receptors come from an adult who was a healthcare worker with PCR-confirmed SARS-CoV-2 infection or an uninfected control (not recorded which). Each CDR3 is given with its conserved first and last residue. A D gene is named only where the DNA matches it firmly. The size field is filled for only some rows; it gives once, few, many or a size class.

TRBJ2-7	many	TRBV7-9	15	TRBD2	TGTGCCAGCAGCCCCTCAGCCGGGACTACCCACGAGCAGTACTTC	CASSPSAGTTHEQYF
TRBJ2-7	-	TRBV5-5	14	-	TGTGCCAGCAGTCCCCTCGGGGGCATAGGCGAGCAGTACTTC	CASSPLGGIGEQYF
TRBJ2-2	many	TRBV10-3	15	-	TGTGCCATCAGTGCCCAGGACACCTCCGCCGGGGAGCTGTTTTTT	CAISAQDTSAGELFF
TRBJ1-4	many	TRBV29-1	13	-	TGCAGCGTTGAAGGTGGGGCGGATGAAAAACTGTTTTTT	CSVEGGADEKLFF
TRBJ2-1	-	TRBV19	14	TRBD1	TGTGCCACCCGAACAGGGGGCATCTACAATGAGCAGTTCTTC	CATRTGGIYNEQFF
TRBJ1-1	-	TRBV24-1	15	-	TGTGCCACCAGTGATTCTACTGGAAGGAACACTGAAGCTTTCTTT	CATSDSTGRNTEAFF
TRBJ2-7	-	TRBV20-1	15	TRBD1	TGCAGTGCTAACGATCGGGACAGGGCTTCCTACGAGCAGTACTTC	CSANDRDRASYEQYF
TRBJ1-3	few	TRBV25-1	16	-	TGTGCCAGCAGTGAATATACGTCCGGGCGAGGAAACACCATATATTTT	CASSEYTSGRGNTIYF
TRBJ1-6	-	TRBV30	13	-	TGTGCCTGGGAGCCGAAAAGGGGTTCACCCCTCCACTTT	CAWEPKRGSPLHF
TRBJ2-7	-	TRBV6-1	15	-	TGTGCCAGCAGTTGGCTTCCCGATCCAATCTACGAGCAGTACTTC	CASSWLPDPIYEQYF
TRBJ2-4	many	TRBV20-1	15	-	TGCAGTGCCAGAGGGGTGCCGAATAGCAAAAACATTCAGTACTTC	CSARGVPNSKNIQYF
TRBJ2-7	few	TRBV7-8	14	-	TGTGCCAGCAGCTTGACTGGCGGGATATACGAGCAGTACTTC	CASSLTGGIYEQYF
TRBJ2-2	-	TRBV25-1	19	TRBD2	TGTGCCAGCAGTGTCCCCACACTCAGACTAGCGGGATACACCGGGGAGCTGTTTTTT	CASSVPTLRLAGYTGELFF
TRBJ1-1	few	TRBV5-5	14	-	TGTGCCAGCAGCCAGCCGGGACAGAACACTGAAGCTTTCTTT	CASSQPGQNTEAFF
TRBJ2-5	-	TRBV6-2/TRBV6-3	14	-	TGTGCCAGCAGTTACCAGGGGTACCAAGAGACCCAGTACTTC	CASSYQGYQETQYF
TRBJ2-2	many	TRBV20-1	17	-	TGCAGTGCTAGTCCAGGGTTAGGGTTAGCGAACACCGGGGAGCTGTTTTTT	CSASPGLGLANTGELFF
TRBJ2-7	-	TRBV12-3/TRBV12-4	14	-	TGTGCCAGCAGTTCAGGAGGGGCCTACTACGAGCAGTACTTC	CASSSGGAYYEQYF
TRBJ2-2	many	TRBV7-6	17	TRBD2	TGTGCCAGCAGCTTAACTCCTAGCGGGGCGGCCACCGGGGAGCTGTTTTTT	CASSLTPSGAATGELFF
TRBJ1-4	-	TRBV19	18	TRBD1	TGTGCCAGTAGTCTCATGGCCGGACAGGGCGACCTTAGAGGAAAACTGTTTTTT	CASSLMAGQGDLRGKLFF
TRBJ2-1	-	TRBV11-2	13	-	TGTGCCAGCAGGTTCACAGGGTACAATGAGCAGTTCTTC	CASRFTGYNEQFF
TRBJ2-2	few	TRBV28	17	TRBD1	TGTGCCAGCAGTTTAACAGGGGTGATCGCGAACACCGGGGAGCTGTTTTTT	CASSLTGVIANTGELFF
TRBJ1-1	few	TRBV6-6	15	TRBD1	TGTGCCAGCAGTACCAGACAGGGGGCGGACACTGAAGCTTTCTTT	CASSTRQGADTEAFF
TRBJ2-7	few	TRBV9	16	-	TGTGCCAGCAGCGTCTCCAACGCAGGGGTAGCCTACGAGCAGTACTTC	CASSVSNAGVAYEQYF
TRBJ1-1	many	TRBV10-3	14	TRBD1	TGTGCCATCAGTTCGGGACAGGTGAACACTGAAGCTTTCTTT	CAISSGQVNTEAFF
TRBJ2-5	few	TRBV9	14	-	TGTGCCAGCAGCGTCGACGGGTCACAAGAGACCCAGTACTTC	CASSVDGSQETQYF
TRBJ1-6	many	TRBV20-1	15	-	TGCAGTGCTAGCGCCACCGTTGCTACGGATTCACCCCTCCACTTT	CSASATVATDSPLHF
TRBJ2-5	many	TRBV7-7	13	-	TGTGCTAGCAGCTTATCCCGCCAAGAGACCCAGTACTTC	CASSLSRQETQYF
TRBJ2-7	-	TRBV10-3	14	-	TGTGCCTCATCTCGCGATGGGGGGCTCTACGAGCAGTACTTC	CASSRDGGLYEQYF
TRBJ2-3	few	TRBV18	15	TRBD1	TGTGCCAGCTCCCACCCAGGACAGGGGCCAGATACGCAGTATTTT	CASSHPGQGPDTQYF